These 17 T cell receptor beta chains were sequenced from one sample in a study of tissue T cells after allogeneic stem cell transplantation. TCRdb's table, derived via immunoSEQ multiplex PCR, lists solely in-frame clones and lacks some. The sample records about 5,800 clones, 46% being singletons. As for time point: mouse harvest day 7 after allogeneic transplant. Each mouse received 10^7 T-cell-depleted marrow cells plus 10^6 splenic CD5+ T cells by tail vein. Source material: skin. The source of these receptors is a female BALB/c mouse given C57BL/6 T cells with graft-versus-host disease after an allogeneic hematopoietic cell transplant.

About this clone itself: Germline and genes here are mouse. The CDR3 is cut off 1 residue early in the read; its end comes from the germline J gene. J is TRBJ2-1 and V is TRBV26; D is uncertain. In germline, CDR1 is KGHPV, CDR2 FQNQEV (reference sequence). The CDR3 extends over 11 amino acids. The V end was cut by 4 bases, the J end by 6 bases, with 4 bases between. CDR3 protein: CASSRGAEQFF. The CDR3 DNA, read in part, is TGTGCCAGCAGTCGGGGTGCTGAGCAGTTC.

As regards this clone: Gene names are mouse gene names. The read gets to within 1 residue of the CDR3 end, and the germline J gene fills in the rest. The chain uses TRBV31 and TRBJ2-5; 7 positions agree with TRBD1. V lost 0 bases and J lost 6; bases outside the gene matches: 3. This CDR3 spans 13 amino acids. Germline assignment: CDR1 GKSSPN and CDR2 SITVG. Incomplete CDR3 DNA: TGTGCCTGGAGTCTAACAGGGGAGGACACCCAGTAC. Its protein product is CAWSLTGEDTQY. In full, the CDR3 reads CAWSLTGEDTQYF.

Worth noting for this clone: The genes are named according to mouse. The DNA ends 1 residue before the CDR3 does, and the rest of the CDR3 is filled in from the germline J gene. The rearrangement joins TRBV4 to TRBJ2-3, with D hard to call. CDR3 length equals 14 residues. Deletions cut 4 bases from V and 0 bases from J, with 8 bases between. Germline V gene data show CDR1 as LGHDT and CDR2 as YNNKQL (reference sequence). The CDR3 spells CASSSTLSAETLYF. The DNA read from the CDR3 is TGTGCCAGCAGCTCGACACTTAGTGCAGAAACGCTGTAT.

With respect to this clone: Gene names and germline refer to mouse. The read ends 1 residue shy of where the CDR3 ends; the end is completed using the germline J gene. V gene TRBV3 combines with J gene TRBJ2-5; 9 bases are shared with TRBD1. This CDR3 is 13 amino acids long. Per the germline V gene, CDR1 is SNHLY and CDR2 is FYNGKV (reference sequence). V gave up 4 bases and J gave up 5 bases; unmatched junction bases: 1. The CDR3: CASSSTGGDTQYF. CDR3 bases read: TGTGCCAGCAGCTCGACAGGGGGAGACACCCAGTAC.

For this clone: Mouse germline and gene names are used. Coverage ceases 1 residue before the CDR3 finishes, and the germline J gene fills in the end. The chain couples TRBV13-2 to TRBJ2-3; D is perhaps TRBD2 (6 bases). The CDR3 spans 14 residues. Looked up from germline, CDR1 is NNHNN and CDR2 is SYGAGS (reference sequence). V gave up 2 bases and J gave up 1 base, with 8 bases separating them. The CDR3 spells CASGEMGGAETLYF. The part of the CDR3 DNA that was read is TGTGCCAGCGGTGAGATGGGGGGTGCAGAAACGCTGTAT.

The table lists this clone with a count of one. Genes here carry mouse names. The missing CDR3 end, 1 residue past where the read stops, is filled in from the germline J gene. This chain connects TRBV16 to TRBJ2-3, with 11 positions matching TRBD2. From germline, CDR1 is SGHSA and CDR2 FRNQAP. CDR3 size: 15 residues. With V trimmed by 5 bases and J by 3 bases, 4 bases remained unmatched. The CDR3 sequence is CASSPRLGGAETLYF. Partial CDR3 DNA: TGTGCAAGCAGCCCGAGACTGGGGGGGGCAGAAACGCTGTAT.

As to this clone: All gene names here are mouse names. The DNA ends 1 residue before the CDR3 does, and the rest of the CDR3 is filled in from the germline J gene. The chain joins TRBV21 to TRBJ1-3, with a tentative D call TRBD1 (5 bases). TRBV21 is designated an ORF whose function remains uncertain. The V gene lost 2 bases and the J gene lost 0 bases, with 11 bases spanning the gap. The CDR3 totals 16 residues. CDR3 DNA (partial): TGTGCTAGCAGTCAAGGGGGGGGGAATTCTGGAAATACGCTCTAT. Translated, it gives CASSQGGGNSGNTLY. The entire CDR3 sequence reads CASSQGGGNSGNTLYF.

Concerning this clone itself: Gene and germline names: mouse. The DNA ends 1 residue before the CDR3 does, and the rest of the CDR3 is filled in from the germline J gene. The chain is built from TRBV1 and TRBJ1-1; 7 bases line up with TRBD1. The germline gives CDR1 NSQYPW, CDR2 LRSPGD (reference sequence). After removal of 0 bases from V and 4 bases from J, the junction contained 5 bases not matched to a gene. This CDR3 spans 15 amino acids. The CDR3 bases that were read are TGCACCTGCAGTGCAGATCACAGGGGTGGCACAGAAGTCTTC. It encodes CTCSADHRGGTEVF. The whole CDR3 sequence is CTCSADHRGGTEVFF.

A few counts support this clone. Genes and germline are mouse. The missing CDR3 end, 1 residue past where the read stops, is filled in from the germline J gene. The chain couples TRBV19 to TRBJ1-5; possible D gene TRBD1, 6 bases. CDR1 FNHDT and CDR2 SITEND come from the germline V gene (reference sequence). V was clipped by 2 bases and J by 6 bases, with 12 bases between them. The CDR3 is 14 amino acids. CDR3: CASSMGRGAQAPLF. The covered CDR3 bases are TGTGCCAGCAGTATGGGCAGGGGCGCCCAGGCTCCGCTT.

As to this clone: The germline and genes are mouse ones. The read terminates 1 residue before the CDR3 end, so the remaining end is supplied by the germline J gene. The chain uses TRBV26 and TRBJ2-4; TRBD1 is a possible D gene (7 bases). CDR1 and CDR2 from the germline V gene are KGHPV and FQNQEV (reference sequence). Trimming stripped 2 bases from V and 2 bases from J, with 11 bases between. The CDR3 covers 15 residues. The sequenced part of the CDR3 DNA is TGTGCCAGCAGTCTGAGGGGGCGCGATCAAAACACCTTGTAC. Translated, it gives CASSLRGRDQNTLY. The whole CDR3 is CASSLRGRDQNTLYF. The full variable domain, with the rest looked up from reference TRBV26 and TRBJ2-4, is NSKVIQTPRYLVKGQGQKAKMRCIPEKGHPVVFWYQQNKNNEFKFLINFQNQEVLQQIDMTEKRFSAECPSNSPCSLEIQSSEAGDSALYLCASSLRGRDQNTLYFGAGTRLSVL.

As for this clone: Gene names follow the mouse nomenclature. The sequenced fragment ends 1 residue before the CDR3 boundary, so the rest is inferred from the germline J gene. The chain recombines TRBV16 with TRBJ1-1; maybe TRBD1 (6 bases). Per germline, CDR1 SGHSA and CDR2 FRNQAP. The V end was cut by 5 bases, the J end by 4 bases, with 8 bases between. The CDR3 totals 12 residues. This CDR3 reads CASSHRVTEVFF. The DNA read from the CDR3 is TGTGCAAGCAGCCACAGGGTCACAGAAGTCTTC.

For this clone: These gene names are mouse names. Read sequence stops 1 residue before the CDR3 end, and the germline J gene provides the missing end. This sequence joins TRBV3 and TRBJ1-3, with D unresolved. The CDR3 covers 13 residues. CDR1 is SNHLY and CDR2 is FYNGKV in the germline V gene (reference sequence). V lost 4 bases to trimming and J lost 0 bases, with 4 bases between them. The sequenced part of the CDR3 DNA is TGTGCCAGCAGCTCCTATTCTGGAAATACGCTCTAT. It is translated as CASSSYSGNTLY. The entire CDR3 is CASSSYSGNTLYF.

Note on this clone: Mouse gene names and germline throughout. The sequence runs out 1 residue before the end of the CDR3; the remainder is reconstructed from the germline J gene. The chain is built from TRBV3 and TRBJ1-4; 9 nucleotides align to TRBD1. V dropped 6 bases and J dropped 6; count of bases not matched to a gene: 2. Looked up from germline, CDR1 is SNHLY and CDR2 is FYNGKV (reference sequence). The length of the CDR3 is 13 residues. The CDR3 loop reads CASRGQGDERLFF. The CDR3 DNA, read in part, is TGTGCCAGCAGGGGACAGGGAGACGAAAGATTATTT.

Remarks on this clone: Mouse germline and gene names are used. The CDR3 end lies 1 residue beyond the end of the read and is filled in from the germline J gene. This rearrangement joins TRBV26 to TRBJ2-7, with a weak D call TRBD1 (6 bases). CDR1 and CDR2 from the germline V gene are KGHPV and FQNQEV (reference sequence). This CDR3 spans 12 amino acids. The germline V and J ends were trimmed by 4 bases and 4 bases, with 8 bases remaining between them. The covered CDR3 bases are TGTGCCAGCAGTCCGGACAGATATGAACAGTAC. Its protein product is CASSPDRYEQY. The full CDR3 protein reads CASSPDRYEQYF.

In the case of this clone: The listed genes are named as in mouse. Coverage ceases 1 residue before the CDR3 finishes, and the germline J gene fills in the end. The V and J genes are TRBV26 and TRBJ1-1, with unresolved D. CDR3 length: 13 residues. V was pared by 0 bases and J by 2 bases, with 4 bases between. Germline V gives CDR1 KGHPV, CDR2 FQNQEV (reference sequence). CDR3 DNA, as far as it was read: TGTGCCAGCAGTCTGTCGGCCAACACAGAAGTCTTC. Translated: CASSLSANTEVF. The entire CDR3 is CASSLSANTEVFF.

Remarks on this clone: Genes and germline come from the mouse. The sequenced fragment ends 1 residue before the CDR3 boundary, so the rest is inferred from the germline J gene. The chain carries TRBV23 and TRBJ2-3; no DNA check was done on the table's D call, TRBD1. CDR3 length: 16 residues. Per the germline V gene, CDR1 is KGHTA and CDR2 is FQNQQP. The CDR3: CSSSPRQFSSAETLYF. Partial CDR3 DNA: TGCTCCAGCAGTCCCCGACAGTTTTCTAGTGCAGAAACGCTGTAT. Based on the CDR3 plus reference TRBV23 and TRBJ2-3, the full variable domain is DAAVTQKPRYLIKMKGQEAEMKCIPEKGHTAVFWYQQKQSKELKFLIYFQNQQPLDQIDMVKERFSAVCPSSSLCSLGIRTCEAEDSALYLCSSSPRQFSSAETLYFGSGTRLTVL.

In its sample, this clone was seen a few times. Genes and germline come from the mouse. Sequencing ends 1 residue short of the CDR3 end; the germline J gene provides the rest. The chain combines TRBV2 with TRBJ1-4; unclear D gene. Germline assignment: CDR1 LGHNA and CDR2 YSYQKL. Trimming removed 4 bases from V and 1 base from J, with 13 bases in between. CDR3 length: 16 residues. The covered CDR3 bases are TGTGCCAGCAGCCCCATCGGCAGTTATTCCAACGAAAGATTATTT. This sequence encodes CASSPIGSYSNERLF. The whole CDR3 sequence is CASSPIGSYSNERLFF.